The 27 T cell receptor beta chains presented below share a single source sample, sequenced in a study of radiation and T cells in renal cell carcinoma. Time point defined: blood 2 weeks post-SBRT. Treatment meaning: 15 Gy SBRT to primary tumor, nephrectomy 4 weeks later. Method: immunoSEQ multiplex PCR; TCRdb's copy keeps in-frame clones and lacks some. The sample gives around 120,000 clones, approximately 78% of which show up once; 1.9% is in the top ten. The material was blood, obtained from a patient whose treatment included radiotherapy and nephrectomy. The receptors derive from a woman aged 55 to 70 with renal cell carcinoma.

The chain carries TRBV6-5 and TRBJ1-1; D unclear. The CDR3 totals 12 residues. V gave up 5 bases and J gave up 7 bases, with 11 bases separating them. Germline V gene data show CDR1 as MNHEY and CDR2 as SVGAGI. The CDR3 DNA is TGTGCCAGCAGTCGCTCCAATAGTGAAGCTTTCTTT. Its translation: CASSRSNSEAFF.

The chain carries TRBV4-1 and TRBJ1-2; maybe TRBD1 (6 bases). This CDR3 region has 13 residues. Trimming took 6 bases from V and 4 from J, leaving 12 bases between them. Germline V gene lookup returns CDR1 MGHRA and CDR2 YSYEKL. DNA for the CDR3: TGCGCCAGCAGAGGGGGTTTTGGCTATGGCTACACCTTC. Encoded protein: CASRGGFGYGYTF.

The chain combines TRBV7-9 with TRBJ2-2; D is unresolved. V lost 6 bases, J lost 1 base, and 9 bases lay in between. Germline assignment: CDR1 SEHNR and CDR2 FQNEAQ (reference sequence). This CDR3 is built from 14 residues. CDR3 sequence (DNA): TGTGCCAGCAGAGGCAGTCTGAACACCGGGGAGCTGTTTTTT. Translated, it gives CASRGSLNTGELFF. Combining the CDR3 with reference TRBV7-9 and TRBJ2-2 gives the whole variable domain DTGVSQNPRHKITKRGQNVTFRCDPISEHNRLYWYRQTLGQGPEFLTYFQNEAQLEKSRLLSDRFSAERPKGSFSTLEIQRTEQGDSAMYLCASRGSLNTGELFFGEGSRLTVL.

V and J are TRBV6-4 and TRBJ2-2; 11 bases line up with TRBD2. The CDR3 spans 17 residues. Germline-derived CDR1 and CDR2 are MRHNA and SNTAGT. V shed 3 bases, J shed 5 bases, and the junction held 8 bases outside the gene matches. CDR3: CASSEFVGLAATGELFF. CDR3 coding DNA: TGTGCCAGCAGTGAGTTTGTGGGACTAGCGGCTACCGGGGAGCTGTTTTTT.

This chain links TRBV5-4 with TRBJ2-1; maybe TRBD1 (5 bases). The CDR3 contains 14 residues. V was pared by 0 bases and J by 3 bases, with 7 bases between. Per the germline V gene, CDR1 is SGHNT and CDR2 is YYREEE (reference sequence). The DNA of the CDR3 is TGTGCCAGCAGCTTGGGGGGCGGCTACAATGAGCAGTTCTTC. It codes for CASSLGGGYNEQFF.

CDR3 in amino acids: CASTLVGGQETQYF. The CDR3 nucleotides read TGTGCCAGCACCTTGGTGGGGGGGCAGGAGACCCAGTACTTC. V and J are TRBV6-5 and TRBJ2-5; a weak D match, TRBD2 (7 bases). CDR1 is MNHEY, CDR2 SVGAGI, per germline. The CDR3 is made up of 14 amino acids. The V end lost 7 bases, the J end lost 5 bases, and 17 bases lay between the germline ends.

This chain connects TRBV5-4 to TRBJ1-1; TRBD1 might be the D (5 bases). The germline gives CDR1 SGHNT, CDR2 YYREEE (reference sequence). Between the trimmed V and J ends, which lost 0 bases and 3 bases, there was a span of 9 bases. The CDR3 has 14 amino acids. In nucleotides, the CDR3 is TGTGCCAGCAGCTTGGAGGGGCCCTACACTGAAGCTTTCTTT. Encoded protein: CASSLEGPYTEAFF.

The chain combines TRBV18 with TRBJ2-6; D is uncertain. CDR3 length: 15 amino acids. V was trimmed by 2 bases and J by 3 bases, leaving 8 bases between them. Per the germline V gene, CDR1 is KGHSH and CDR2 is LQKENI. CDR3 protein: CASSPSWGGANVLTF. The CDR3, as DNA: TGTGCCAGCTCACCATCCTGGGGTGGGGCCAACGTCCTGACTTTC.

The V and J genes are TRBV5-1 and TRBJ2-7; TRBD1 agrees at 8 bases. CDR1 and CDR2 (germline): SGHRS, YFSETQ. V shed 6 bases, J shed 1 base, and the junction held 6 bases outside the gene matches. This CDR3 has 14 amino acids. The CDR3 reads CASTDRGSSYEQYF. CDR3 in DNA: TGCGCCAGCACCGACAGGGGTTCTTCCTACGAGCAGTACTTC.

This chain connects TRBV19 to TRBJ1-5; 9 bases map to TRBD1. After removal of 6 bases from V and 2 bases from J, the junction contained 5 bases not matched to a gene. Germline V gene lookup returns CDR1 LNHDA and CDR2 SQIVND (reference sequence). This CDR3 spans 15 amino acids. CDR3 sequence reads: CASSRDRVRNQPQHF. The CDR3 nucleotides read TGTGCCAGTAGCCGGGACAGGGTTCGCAATCAGCCCCAGCATTTT.

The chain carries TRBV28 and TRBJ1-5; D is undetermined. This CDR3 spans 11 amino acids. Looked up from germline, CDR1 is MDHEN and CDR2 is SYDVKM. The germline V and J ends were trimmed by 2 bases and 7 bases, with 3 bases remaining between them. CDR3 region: CASSLGQPQHF. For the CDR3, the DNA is TGTGCCAGCAGTTTAGGACAGCCCCAGCATTTT.

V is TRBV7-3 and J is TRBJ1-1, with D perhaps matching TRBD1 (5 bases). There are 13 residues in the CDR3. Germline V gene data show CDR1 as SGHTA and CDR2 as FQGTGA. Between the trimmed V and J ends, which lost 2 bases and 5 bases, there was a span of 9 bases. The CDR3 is CASSLERGTEAFF. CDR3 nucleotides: TGTGCCAGCAGCTTAGAAAGGGGAACTGAAGCTTTCTTT.

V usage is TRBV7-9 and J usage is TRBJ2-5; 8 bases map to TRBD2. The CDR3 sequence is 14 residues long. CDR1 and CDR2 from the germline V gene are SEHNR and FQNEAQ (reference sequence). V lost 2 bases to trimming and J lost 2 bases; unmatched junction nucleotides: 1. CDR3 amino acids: CASSLSGGQETQYF. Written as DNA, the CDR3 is TGTGCCAGCAGCTTAAGCGGGGGTCAAGAGACCCAGTACTTC.

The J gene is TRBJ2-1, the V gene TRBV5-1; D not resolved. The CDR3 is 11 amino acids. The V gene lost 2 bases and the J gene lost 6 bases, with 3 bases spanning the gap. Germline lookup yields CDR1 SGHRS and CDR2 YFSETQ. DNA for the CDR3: TGCGCCAGCAGCTTATTCAATGAGCAGTTCTTC. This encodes CASSLFNEQFF.

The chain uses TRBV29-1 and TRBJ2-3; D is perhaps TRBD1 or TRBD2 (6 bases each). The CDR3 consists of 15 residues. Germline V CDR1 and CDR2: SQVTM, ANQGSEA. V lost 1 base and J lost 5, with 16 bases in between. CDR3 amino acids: CSVEGRGDNGDTQYF. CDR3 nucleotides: TGCAGCGTTGAAGGAAGGGGGGATAATGGAGATACGCAGTATTTT.

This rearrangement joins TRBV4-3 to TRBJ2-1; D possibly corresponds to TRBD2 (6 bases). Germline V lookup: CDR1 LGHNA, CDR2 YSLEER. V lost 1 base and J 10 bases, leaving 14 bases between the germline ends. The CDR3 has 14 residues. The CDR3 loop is CASSQGSGRQEQFF. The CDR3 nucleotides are TGCGCCAGCAGCCAAGGTAGCGGCAGACAAGAGCAGTTCTTC.

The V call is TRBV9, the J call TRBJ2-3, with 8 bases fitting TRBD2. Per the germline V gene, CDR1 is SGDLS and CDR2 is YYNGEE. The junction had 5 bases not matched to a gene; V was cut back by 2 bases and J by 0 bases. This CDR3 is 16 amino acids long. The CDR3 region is CASSVSLAVSTDTQYF. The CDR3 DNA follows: TGTGCCAGCAGCGTGTCACTAGCGGTAAGCACAGATACGCAGTATTTT.

This CDR3 is CASSQESRGFYEQYF. CDR3 sequence (DNA): TGTGCCAGCAGCCAAGAATCTCGAGGATTCTACGAGCAGTACTTC. The rearrangement uses TRBV7-9 and TRBJ2-7; D remains ambiguous. This CDR3 comprises 15 residues. V was pared by 5 bases and J by 3 bases, with 17 bases between. The germline V gene has CDR1 SEHNR and CDR2 FQNEAQ (reference sequence).

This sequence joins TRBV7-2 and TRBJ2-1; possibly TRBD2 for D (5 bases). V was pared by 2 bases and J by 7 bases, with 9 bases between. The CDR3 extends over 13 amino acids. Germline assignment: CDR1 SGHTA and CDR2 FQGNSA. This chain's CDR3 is CASSLKGVNEQFF. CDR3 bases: TGTGCCAGCAGCTTAAAGGGAGTAAATGAGCAGTTCTTC.

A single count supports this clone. The DNA for the CDR3 is TGCGCCAGCAGCTTGTTGGGACAGGGAGGTGGCGAGCAGTTCTTC. Protein: CASSLLGQGGGEQFF. V is TRBV5-1 and J is TRBJ2-1, with TRBD1 identical over 9 bases. Looked up from germline, CDR1 is SGHRS and CDR2 is YFSETQ. The CDR3 has 15 residues. V lost 1 base, J lost 10 bases, and 9 bases stayed unmatched.

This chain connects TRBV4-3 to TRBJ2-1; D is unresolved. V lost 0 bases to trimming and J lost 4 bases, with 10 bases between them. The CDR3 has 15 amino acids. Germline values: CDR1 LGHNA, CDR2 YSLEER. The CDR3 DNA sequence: TGCGCCAGCAGCCAAGAGACCCTTCGTTACAATGAGCAGTTCTTC. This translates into CASSQETLRYNEQFF.

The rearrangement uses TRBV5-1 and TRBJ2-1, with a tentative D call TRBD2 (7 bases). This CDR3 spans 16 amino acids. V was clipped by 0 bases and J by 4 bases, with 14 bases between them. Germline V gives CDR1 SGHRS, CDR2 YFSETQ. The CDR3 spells CASSLEGGVVYNEQFF. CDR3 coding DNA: TGCGCCAGCAGCTTGGAAGGGGGGGTAGTATACAATGAGCAGTTCTTC.

CDR3 bases: TGTGCCAGCAGCTCAACCACGAACACTGAAGCTTTCTTT. The encoded protein is CASSSTTNTEAFF. The V and J genes are TRBV5-6 and TRBJ1-1; D is unclear. V lost 3 bases and J 1 base, leaving 7 bases between the germline ends. The germline V gene has CDR1 SGHDT and CDR2 YYEEEE. This CDR3 has 13 residues.

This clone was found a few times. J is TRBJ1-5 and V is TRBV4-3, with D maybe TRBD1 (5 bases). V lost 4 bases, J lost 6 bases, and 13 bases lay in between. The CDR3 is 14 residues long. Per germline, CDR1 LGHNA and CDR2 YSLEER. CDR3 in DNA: TGCGCCAGCAGCCCCAACGCAGGGTTTCAGCCCCAGCATTTT. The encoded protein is CASSPNAGFQPQHF.

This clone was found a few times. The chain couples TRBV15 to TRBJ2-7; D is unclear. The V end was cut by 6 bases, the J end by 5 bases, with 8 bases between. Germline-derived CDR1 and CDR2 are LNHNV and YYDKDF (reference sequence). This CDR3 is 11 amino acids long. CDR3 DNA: TGTGCCACCAGTCACCTTCACGAGCAGTACTTC. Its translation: CATSHLHEQYF.

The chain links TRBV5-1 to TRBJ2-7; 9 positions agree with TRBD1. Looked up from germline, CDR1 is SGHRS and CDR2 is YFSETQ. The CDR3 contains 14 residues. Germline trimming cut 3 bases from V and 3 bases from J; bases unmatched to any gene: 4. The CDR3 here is CASSYGTGLYEQYF. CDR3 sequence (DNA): TGCGCCAGCAGCTATGGGACAGGGCTCTACGAGCAGTACTTC.

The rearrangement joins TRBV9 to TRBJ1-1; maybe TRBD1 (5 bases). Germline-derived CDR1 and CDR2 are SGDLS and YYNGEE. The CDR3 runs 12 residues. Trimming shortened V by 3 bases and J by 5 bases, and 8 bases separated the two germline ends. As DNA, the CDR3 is TGTGCCAGCAGCGGACAGCTTACTGAAGCTTTCTTT. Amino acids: CASSGQLTEAFF.